Listed below are T cell receptor beta chains from one sample, sequenced in a study of T-cell reconstitution after alpha-beta-depleted transplantation in children. One entry per CDR3 protein results from TCRdb running MiXCR on the PCR reads. The sample includes 200,000 to 250,000 distinct CDR3 sequences, around 7.7% seen only once; the top ten take roughly 35%. This sample comprised PBMCs, mostly from graft donor cells, obtained 360 days after TCRalphabeta/CD19-depleted stem cell transplant. Source of these receptors: a male patient aged 2 to 10 who had a stem cell transplant for acute myeloid leukemia, so the T cells may come from the graft donor. Both conserved end residues are part of each CDR3. The D gene is left open where the match is weak. Size is stated for part of the rows, as once, few or many counts, or as a class when the clone is expanded.

TRBV20-1	TRBJ2-7	NA	NA	TGCAGTGCTAGGCTGGGGGGCGGCGACGAGCAGTACTTC	CSARLGGGDEQYF
TRBV7-9	TRBJ2-2	many	TRBD2	TGTGCCAACACCGGGACTAGGGGCACCGGGGAGCTGTTTTTT	CANTGTRGTGELFF
TRBV5-1	TRBJ2-3	few	NA	TGCGCCAGCAGCTTATCCCTGGACAGACGAGATACGCAGTATTTT	CASSLSLDRRDTQYF
TRBV10-3	TRBJ1-4	NA	TRBD1	TGTGCCACTGGACAGGAGGGTGAAAAACTGTTTTTT	CATGQEGEKLFF
TRBV5-1	TRBJ2-6	NA	TRBD1	TGCGCCAGCCGGGACAGGGTGTACTCTGGGGCCAACGTCCTGACTTTC	CASRDRVYSGANVLTF
TRBV18	TRBJ2-5	few	NA	TGTGCCAGCTCACCAGGGAACTCACAAGAGACCCAGTACTTC	CASSPGNSQETQYF
TRBV5-6	TRBJ2-5	NA	TRBD2	TGTGCCAGCACCCAGATAGCGGGGGAGACCCAGTACTTC	CASTQIAGETQYF
TRBV4-2	TRBJ2-1	few	NA	TGTGCCAGCAGCCCTAAGTGGGGGCGTGATGAGCAGTTCTTC	CASSPKWGRDEQFF
TRBV7-2	TRBJ1-5	NA	NA	TGTGCCAGCAGCTTAAACCAGGGGCTCCAGCCCCAGCATTTT	CASSLNQGLQPQHF
TRBV7-6	TRBJ2-1	many	TRBD2	TGTGCCAGCAGCCCAAGGGTACTAGCGGGAGCAGTGTTCTTC	CASSPRVLAGAVFF
TRBV2	TRBJ2-1	few	TRBD2	TGTGCCAGCAGTGAAGGTGGCGGGGGGAAAAATGAGCAGTTCTTC	CASSEGGGGKNEQFF
TRBV20-1	TRBJ2-7	few	TRBD2	TGCAGTGCTAGTGGACTAGCGGGGCCCTACGAGCAGTACTTC	CSASGLAGPYEQYF
TRBV29-1	TRBJ2-7	many	TRBD1	TGCAGCGTTGACACAGGGACAGCTGGCGAGCAGTACTTC	CSVDTGTAGEQYF
TRBV5-8	TRBJ2-7	few	NA	TGTGCCAGCAGCCGGGACCTAGAAAGGCTGTACTTC	CASSRDLERLYF
TRBV7-8	TRBJ2-3	many	NA	TGTGCCAGCAGCTACGGGGTTGGCACAGATACGCAGTATTTT	CASSYGVGTDTQYF
TRBV5-1	TRBJ2-2	many	TRBD2	TGCGCCAGCAGCTTCCTAGCGGGGGACACCGGGGAGCTGTTTTTT	CASSFLAGDTGELFF